The entry below gives a single T cell receptor beta chain sequence along with its context. Its antigen is as yet unknown. These data come from a study of shared clonotypes between healthy human individuals. Study overall: Aged 18 to 49, the donors were two women and a few men.

Findings and limits, study-wide: Apart from blood, nothing was sampled; tissue repertoires likely differ.

V dropped 0 bases and J dropped 3 bases, with 9 bases sitting between them. This CDR3 region has 14 residues. CDR1 is SGHRS, CDR2 YFSETQ, per germline. Each subset's genomic DNA was split evenly across several immunoSEQ plates. The table came from immunoSEQ multiplex PCR; TCRdb's copy has only in-frame clones and leaves some out. The table shows about 520,000 clones, with roughly 80% occurring only once. The chain has TRBV5-1 and TRBJ1-2; D not resolved. Sequences were obtained from PBMCs. The source is a woman between 40 and 50 years old in good health. Some clones in this sample may be carry-over from other donors' samples. The CDR3 loop reads CASSLAVGDYGYTF. The CDR3 DNA reads TGCGCCAGCAGCTTGGCGGTCGGAGACTATGGCTACACCTTC.